This T cell receptor (beta chain) emerged from a study of chemoradiotherapy in HPV16-positive cancers. Study observations and caveats: Only a couple of HPV16-positive patients supplied the functional HPV-specificity definition. Candidate HPV-specific clones and E7-related TCR motifs grew in tumor during treatment. HPV-responsive T-cell expansion during chemoradiotherapy was linked to improved recurrence-free survival in HPV16-positive patients.

This table comes from immunoSEQ multiplex PCR, and its TCRdb copy is limited to in-frame clones, with some not included. The data contain over 6,000 clones, 70% to 90% of them singletons. CDR3 length: 21 residues. From germline, CDR1 is LGHNA and CDR2 YNFKEQ. Trimming took off 0 bases at V and 0 bases at J, with 24 bases between the two ends. As for this clone: Its antigen is unidentified.

Over chemoradiotherapy, repertoires were sampled more than once. Sequenced here: tumor tissue, sampled from a patient who underwent chemoradiotherapy. This clonotype was obtained from a human donor with HPV-associated anogenital cancer. The chain employs TRBV4-2 and TRBJ1-5; D might be TRBD1 (6 bases). In DNA, the CDR3 is TGTGCCAGCAGCCAAGAAGGCTCGGCCAGGGGTCATGTTTATAGCAATCAGCCCCAGCATTTT. This gives the protein CASSQEGSARGHVYSNQPQHF.